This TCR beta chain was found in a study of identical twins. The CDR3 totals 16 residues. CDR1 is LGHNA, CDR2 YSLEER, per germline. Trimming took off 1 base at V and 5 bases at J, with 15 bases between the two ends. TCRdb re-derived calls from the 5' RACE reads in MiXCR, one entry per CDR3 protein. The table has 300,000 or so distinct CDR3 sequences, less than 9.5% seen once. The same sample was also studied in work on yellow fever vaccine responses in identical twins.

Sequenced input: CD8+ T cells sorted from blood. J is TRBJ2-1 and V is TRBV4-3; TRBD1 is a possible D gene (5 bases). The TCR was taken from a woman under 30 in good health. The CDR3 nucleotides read TGCGCCAGCAGCCAAGTAATGCAGGGTAACAACAATGAGCAGTTCTTC. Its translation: CASSQVMQGNNNEQFF.